Presented here are 23 T cell receptor beta chains from one specimen sequenced in a study of blood T cell repertoires in COVID-19. Clones were sequenced by immunoSEQ multiplex PCR, and TCRdb holds only the in-frame ones, with some missing. The sample lists 220,000 or so clones, just over 85% seen once, with 14% to 15% in the top ten. Material for sequencing was PBMCs or T cells enriched from blood (not recorded which). These receptors originate from a woman aged 45-65 years with acute COVID-19.

This clone was found once. The chain recombines TRBV19 with TRBJ1-2; TRBD1 matches at 7 bases. Losses at the gene ends were 4 bases for V and 3 bases for J; bases not matched to a gene: 2. The germline V gene encodes CDR1 LNHDA and CDR2 SQIVND (reference sequence). The CDR3 has 13 amino acids. This CDR3 is CASSTGQDYGYTF. CDR3 coding DNA: TGTGCCAGTAGTACCGGACAGGACTATGGCTACACCTTC.

The chain is built from TRBV7-2 and TRBJ2-5, with D perhaps matching TRBD1 (6 bases). CDR1 SGHTA and CDR2 FQGNSA come from the germline V gene. Trimming shortened V by 8 bases and J by 5 bases, and 21 bases separated the two germline ends. The CDR3 spans 15 residues. The CDR3 DNA follows: TGTGCCAGCGTTGGGGTGGGGGCTGGAAGGGAGACCCAGTACTTC. The encoded protein is CASVGVGAGRETQYF. Supplemented by reference TRBV7-2 and TRBJ2-5, the full variable domain reads GAGVSQSPSNKVTEKGKDVELRCDPISGHTALYWYRQSLGQGLEFLIYFQGNSAPDKSGLPSDRFSAERTGGSVSTLTIQRTQQEDSAVYLCASVGVGAGRETQYFGPGTRLLVL.

V gene TRBV7-9 combines with J gene TRBJ2-1; TRBD1 agrees at 7 bases. With 6 bases clipped from V and 0 bases from J, the junction kept 5 bases outside the gene matches. CDR1 and CDR2 from the germline V gene are SEHNR and FQNEAQ (reference sequence). The CDR3 is made up of 15 amino acids. The CDR3 loop reads CASSYRGNSYNEQFF. As DNA, the CDR3 is TGTGCCAGCAGTTACAGGGGCAACTCCTACAATGAGCAGTTCTTC.

The chain recombines TRBV5-1 with TRBJ2-3; possible D gene TRBD1, 6 bases. The CDR3 is 16 residues long. CDR1 and CDR2 (germline): SGHRS, YFSETQ. Trimming shortened V by 0 bases and J by 4 bases, and 15 bases separated the two germline ends. CDR3 region: CASSLEGRGQADTQYF. Here the CDR3 DNA reads TGCGCCAGCAGCTTGGAGGGCAGGGGACAAGCAGATACGCAGTATTTT.

The J gene is TRBJ2-1, the V gene TRBV3-1 (or the pseudogene TRBV3-2), with a tentative D call TRBD1 (5 bases). The V and J ends lost 5 bases and 0 bases respectively, with 11 bases between them. This CDR3 region has 15 residues. The germline V gene has CDR1 LGHDT and CDR2 YNNKEL (reference sequence). CDR3 bases: TGTGCCAGCAGCGGTATTGACAGCTCCTACAATGAGCAGTTCTTC. Amino acid sequence: CASSGIDSSYNEQFF.

V usage is TRBV27 and J usage is TRBJ1-2; no clear D gene. CDR3 length: 14 amino acids. Trimming took off 5 bases at V and 7 bases at J, with 17 bases between the two ends. Per the germline V gene, CDR1 is MNHEY and CDR2 is SMNVEV (reference sequence). CDR3 nucleotide sequence: TGTGCCAGCAGTGAGGCAGACGGATCTATTGGCTACACCTTC. Translated: CASSEADGSIGYTF.

This clone was found once. V and J are TRBV4-2 and TRBJ1-2; D unclear. Germline V gene data show CDR1 as LGHNA and CDR2 as YNFKEQ. The CDR3 is 14 amino acids. V lost 5 bases, J lost 8 bases, and 18 bases lay in between. The CDR3 is CASSTLTEEGGYTF. CDR3 coding DNA: TGTGCCAGCAGCACCTTAACCGAGGAGGGAGGCTACACCTTC.

This clone was recorded once. This chain joins TRBV29-1 and TRBJ2-1; D is undetermined. The V gene lost 3 bases and the J gene lost 5 bases, with 11 bases spanning the gap. The CDR3 consists of 13 residues. Germline V CDR1 and CDR2: SQVTM, ANQGSEA. The CDR3 here is CSVDPPDNNEQFF. The DNA of the CDR3 is TGCAGCGTTGATCCGCCAGATAACAATGAGCAGTTCTTC.

CDR3 sequence (DNA): TGCGCCAGCAGCCAAGGGGCGGGAGCCCCAGATACGCAGTATTTT. This translates into CASSQGAGAPDTQYF. V is TRBV4-1 and J is TRBJ2-3; 7 bases map to TRBD2. J was trimmed by 4 bases and V by 1 base; bases with no gene match: 5. Germline V lookup: CDR1 MGHRA, CDR2 YSYEKL. The CDR3 is made up of 15 amino acids.

This clone was seen once. The chain combines TRBV27 with TRBJ2-1; a weak D match, TRBD2 (7 bases). CDR1 is MNHEY, CDR2 SMNVEV, per germline (reference sequence). Trimming took off 6 bases at V and 5 bases at J, with 17 bases between the two ends. The CDR3 has 15 amino acids. CDR3 amino acids: CASSPGASGNNEQFF. The CDR3 DNA reads as TGTGCCAGCAGCCCAGGGGCTAGCGGCAACAATGAGCAGTTCTTC.

The chain combines TRBV21-1 with TRBJ2-7; the table assigns TRBD1, which was not confirmed against the DNA. TRBV21-1 is labeled a pseudogene. CDR3 length: 15 residues. CDR3 residues: CASSTPGTDLYEQYF. The CDR3 nucleotides read TGTGCCAGCAGCACCCCCGGGACAGACCTATACGAGCAGTACTTC.

This clone was detected only a few times. This specimen includes other DNA sequences encoding the same CDR3. V and J are TRBV9 and TRBJ2-3; D is uncertain. This CDR3 is built from 14 residues. Deletions cut 3 bases from V and 0 bases from J, with 8 bases between. The germline CDR1 and CDR2 sequences are SGDLS and YYNGEE. CDR3 protein: CASSGRRSTDTQYF. The DNA of the CDR3 is TGTGCCAGCAGCGGCAGGCGTAGCACAGATACGCAGTATTTT.

The chain is built from TRBV28 and TRBJ1-2; the match to TRBD1 covers 9 bases. Germline loops: CDR1 MDHEN, CDR2 SYDVKM. The CDR3 sequence is 16 residues long. With 4 bases clipped from V and 2 bases from J, the junction kept 8 bases outside the gene matches. In nucleotides, the CDR3 is TGTGCCAGCAGTTCGCCGGGACAGGGATTAAACTATGGCTACACCTTC. Translation gives CASSSPGQGLNYGYTF.

The chain employs TRBV19 and TRBJ2-1; 8 bases match TRBD2. Germline loops: CDR1 LNHDA, CDR2 SQIVND (reference sequence). With 5 bases clipped from V and 6 bases from J, the junction kept 9 bases outside the gene matches. CDR3 length equals 15 residues. In DNA form, the CDR3 reads TGTGCCAGTAGTCTTACTAGCGGTGGAATCAATGAGCAGTTCTTC. It codes for CASSLTSGGINEQFF.

The V call is TRBV3-1 (or the pseudogene TRBV3-2), the J call TRBJ1-5, with D possibly being TRBD1 (5 bases). V gave up 2 bases and J gave up 0 bases, with 11 bases separating them. CDR1 and CDR2 (germline): LGHDT, YNNKEL (reference sequence). The length of the CDR3 is 16 residues. The CDR3: CASSQSGGLSNQPQHF. In nucleotides, the CDR3 is TGTGCCAGCAGCCAATCCGGGGGACTTAGCAATCAGCCCCAGCATTTT.

The chain recombines TRBV19 with TRBJ2-7, with TRBD1 matching 8 bases. Germline trimming cut 5 bases from V and 2 bases from J; bases unmatched to any gene: 8. Germline CDR1 and CDR2: LNHDA and SQIVND (reference sequence). The CDR3 consists of 15 residues. CDR3 nucleotide sequence: TGTGCCAGTAGTTCCCCGGCGGACAGGGCCTACGAGCAGTACTTC. Translation: CASSSPADRAYEQYF.

The chain links TRBV28 to TRBJ1-1, with 8 nucleotides matching TRBD1. V was clipped by 4 bases and J by 5 bases; unmatched bases: 6. Looked up from germline, CDR1 is MDHEN and CDR2 is SYDVKM. There are 14 residues in the CDR3. The CDR3 DNA reads as TGTGCCAGCAGTTCGCAGGGGGCGCGAACTGAAGCTTTCTTT. Residues: CASSSQGARTEAFF.

This clone has only a few counts. The rearrangement links TRBV29-1 to TRBJ2-2, with TRBD2 identical over 8 bases. Germline values: CDR1 SQVTM, CDR2 ANQGSEA. The V and J ends lost 6 bases and 0 bases, in that order; junction bases with no gene match: 3. This CDR3 contains 14 residues. The CDR3 region has the DNA TGCAGCGTCCTGACTAGCGCGAACACCGGGGAGCTGTTTTTT. It yields the protein CSVLTSANTGELFF.

This chain joins TRBV5-4 and TRBJ2-7; D might be TRBD1 (6 bases). The CDR3 consists of 12 residues. V lost 4 bases to trimming and J lost 3 bases, with 8 bases between them. Germline V gives CDR1 SGHNT, CDR2 YYREEE (reference sequence). CDR3 nucleotides: TGTGCCAGCAGCCAGGACAGCTACGAGCAGTACTTC. Translating gives CASSQDSYEQYF. The whole variable domain, filled in from reference TRBV5-4 and TRBJ2-7, reads ETGVTQSPTHLIKTRGQQVTLRCSSQSGHNTVSWYQQALGQGPQFIFQYYREEENGRGNFPPRFSGLQFPNYSSELNVNALELDDSALYLCASSQDSYEQYFGPGTRLTVT.

The V and J genes are TRBV28 and TRBJ2-7, with 10 bases lining up with TRBD2. CDR3 size: 13 residues. Germline CDR1 MDHEN, CDR2 SYDVKM. The trim removed 10 bases at V and 4 bases at J, leaving 7 bases unmatched. The CDR3 protein is CATVVAGGYEQYF. The DNA of the CDR3 is TGTGCCACTGTTGTAGCGGGAGGTTACGAGCAGTACTTC.

J is TRBJ2-3 and V is TRBV4-1; 7 nucleotides agree with TRBD2. The CDR3 spans 14 residues. From germline, CDR1 is MGHRA and CDR2 YSYEKL. The V segment lost 6 bases and the J segment 4 bases; nucleotides outside the gene matches: 7. The chain's CDR3 is CASSLAGVPDTQYF. The CDR3 DNA follows: TGCGCCAGCAGTCTGGCGGGAGTCCCAGATACGCAGTATTTT.

Sample share makes this clone medium-sized (0.01 to 0.1%). CDR3: CASSLRGGTNTGELFF. The CDR3 DNA sequence: TGTGCCAGCAGCTTGAGGGGCGGGACGAACACCGGGGAGCTGTTTTTT. The rearrangement links TRBV11-2 to TRBJ2-2; tentatively, D is TRBD2 (6 bases). CDR3 size: 16 residues. Per the germline V gene, CDR1 is SGHAT and CDR2 is FQNNGV. V was clipped by 3 bases and J by 0 bases, with 11 bases between them.

The rearrangement joins TRBV7-9 to TRBJ1-2; no clear D. The CDR3 is 14 residues long. From germline, CDR1 is SEHNR and CDR2 FQNEAQ (reference sequence). V was trimmed by 3 bases and J by 0 bases, leaving 8 bases between them. DNA for the CDR3: TGTGCCAGCAGCTTGGCCGTTCCTAACTATGGCTACACCTTC. The encoded protein is CASSLAVPNYGYTF.